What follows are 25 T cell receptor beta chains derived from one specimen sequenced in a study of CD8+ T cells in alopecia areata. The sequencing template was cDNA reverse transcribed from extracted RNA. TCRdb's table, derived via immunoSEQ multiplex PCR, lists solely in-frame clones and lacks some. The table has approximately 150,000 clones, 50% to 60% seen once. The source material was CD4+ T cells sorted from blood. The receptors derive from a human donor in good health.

The CDR3 DNA is TGTGCCAGCAGCGTAGAAGGTAGCGGGAGACCCTACGAGCAGTACTTC. This encodes CASSVEGSGRPYEQYF. The V and J genes are TRBV9 and TRBJ2-7, with 9 nucleotides matching TRBD2. CDR3 length: 16 amino acids. Per germline, CDR1 SGDLS and CDR2 YYNGEE. V lost 0 bases to trimming and J lost 2 bases; unmatched junction nucleotides: 6.

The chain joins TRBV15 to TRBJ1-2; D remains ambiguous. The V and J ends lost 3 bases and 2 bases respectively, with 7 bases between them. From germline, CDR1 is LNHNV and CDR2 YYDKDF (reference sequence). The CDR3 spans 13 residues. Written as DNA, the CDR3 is TGTGCCACCAGCAGCACGGGGAACTATGGCTACACCTTC. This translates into CATSSTGNYGYTF.

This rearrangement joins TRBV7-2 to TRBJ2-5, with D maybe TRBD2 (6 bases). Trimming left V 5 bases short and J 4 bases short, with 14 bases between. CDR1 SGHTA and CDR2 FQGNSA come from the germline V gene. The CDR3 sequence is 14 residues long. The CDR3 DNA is TGTGCCAGCAGCCCGGACTACCGTGGAGAGACCCAGTACTTC. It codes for CASSPDYRGETQYF.

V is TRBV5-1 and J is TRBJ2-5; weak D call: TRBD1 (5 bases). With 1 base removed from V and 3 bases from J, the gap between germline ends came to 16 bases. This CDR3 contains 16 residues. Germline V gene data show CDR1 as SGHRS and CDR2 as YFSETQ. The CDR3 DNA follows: TGCGCCAGCAGCTTGAGGCCAGGAAGGGGCGAAGAGACCCAGTACTTC. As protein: CASSLRPGRGEETQYF.

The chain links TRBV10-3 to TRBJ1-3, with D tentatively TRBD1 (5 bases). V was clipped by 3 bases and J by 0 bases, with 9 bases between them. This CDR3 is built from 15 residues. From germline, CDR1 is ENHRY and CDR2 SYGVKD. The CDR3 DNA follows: TGTGCCATCAGTGAAGGGGTTCCCTCTGGAAACACCATATATTTT. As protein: CAISEGVPSGNTIYF.

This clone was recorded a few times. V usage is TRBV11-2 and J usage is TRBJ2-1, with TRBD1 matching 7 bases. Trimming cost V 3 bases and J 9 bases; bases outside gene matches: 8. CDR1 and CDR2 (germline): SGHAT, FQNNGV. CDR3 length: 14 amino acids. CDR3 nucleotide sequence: TGTGCCAGCAGCTTTATTGGACAGGTCGGTGAGCAGTTCTTC. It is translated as CASSFIGQVGEQFF.

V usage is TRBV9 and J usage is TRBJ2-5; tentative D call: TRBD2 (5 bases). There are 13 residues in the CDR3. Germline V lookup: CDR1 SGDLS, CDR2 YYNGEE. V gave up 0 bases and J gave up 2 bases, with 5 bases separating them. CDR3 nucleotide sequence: TGTGCCAGCAGCGTAGCGGGACAAGAGACCCAGTACTTC. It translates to CASSVAGQETQYF.

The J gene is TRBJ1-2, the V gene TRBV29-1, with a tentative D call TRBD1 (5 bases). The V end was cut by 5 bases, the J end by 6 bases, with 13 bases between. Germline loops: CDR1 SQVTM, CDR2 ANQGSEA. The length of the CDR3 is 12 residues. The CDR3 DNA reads TGCAGCGTTTCCTACAGGAGGGATGGCTACACCTTC. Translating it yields CSVSYRRDGYTF.

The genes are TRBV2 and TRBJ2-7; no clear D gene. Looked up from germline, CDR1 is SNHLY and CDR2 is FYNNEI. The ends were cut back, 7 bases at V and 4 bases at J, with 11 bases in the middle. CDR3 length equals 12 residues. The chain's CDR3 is CASIRLAYEQYF. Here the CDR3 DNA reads TGTGCCAGCATACGTCTCGCGTACGAGCAGTACTTC.

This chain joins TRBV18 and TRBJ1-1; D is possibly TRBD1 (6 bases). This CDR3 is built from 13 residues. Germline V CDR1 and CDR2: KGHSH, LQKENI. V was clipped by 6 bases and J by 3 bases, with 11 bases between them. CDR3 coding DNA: TGTGCCAGCTCGGTTAACAGGGACACTGAAGCTTTCTTT. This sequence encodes CASSVNRDTEAFF.

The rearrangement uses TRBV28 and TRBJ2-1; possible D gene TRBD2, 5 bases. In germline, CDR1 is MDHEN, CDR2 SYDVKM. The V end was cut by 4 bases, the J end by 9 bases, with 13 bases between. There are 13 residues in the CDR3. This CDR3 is CASSSFLGVEQFF. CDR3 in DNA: TGTGCCAGCAGTTCCTTTTTGGGAGTTGAGCAGTTCTTC.

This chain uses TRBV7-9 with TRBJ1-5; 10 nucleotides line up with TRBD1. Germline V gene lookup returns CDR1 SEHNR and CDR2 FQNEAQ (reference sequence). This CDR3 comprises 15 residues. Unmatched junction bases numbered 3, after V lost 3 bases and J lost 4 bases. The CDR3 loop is CASSFGQGVNQPQHF. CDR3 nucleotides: TGTGCCAGCAGCTTCGGACAGGGGGTAAATCAGCCCCAGCATTTT.

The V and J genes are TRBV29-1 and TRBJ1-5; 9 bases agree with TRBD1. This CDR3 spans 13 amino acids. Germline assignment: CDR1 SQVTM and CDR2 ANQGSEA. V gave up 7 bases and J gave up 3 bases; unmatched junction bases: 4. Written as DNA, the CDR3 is TGCAGCGCTGGGACAGGGAACAATCAGCCCCAGCATTTT. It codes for CSAGTGNNQPQHF.

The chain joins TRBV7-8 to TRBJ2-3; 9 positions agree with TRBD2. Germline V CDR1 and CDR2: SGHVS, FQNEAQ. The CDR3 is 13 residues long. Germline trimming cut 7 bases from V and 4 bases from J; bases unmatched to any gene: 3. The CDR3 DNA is TGTGCCAGCACGGGACTAGCCTCAGATACGCAGTATTTT. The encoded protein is CASTGLASDTQYF.

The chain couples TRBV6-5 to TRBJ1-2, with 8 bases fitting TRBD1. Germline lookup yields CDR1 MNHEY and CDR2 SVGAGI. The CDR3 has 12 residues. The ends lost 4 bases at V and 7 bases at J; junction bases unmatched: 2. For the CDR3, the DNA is TGTGCCAGCAGTTTAGGGACAGGTGGCTACACCTTC. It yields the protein CASSLGTGGYTF.

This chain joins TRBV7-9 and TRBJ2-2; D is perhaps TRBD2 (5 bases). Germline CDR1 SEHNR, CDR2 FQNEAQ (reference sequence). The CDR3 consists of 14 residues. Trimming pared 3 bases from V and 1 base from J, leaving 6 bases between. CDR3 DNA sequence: TGTGCCAGCAGCTTTCGGGGGAACACCGGGGAGCTGTTTTTT. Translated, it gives CASSFRGNTGELFF.

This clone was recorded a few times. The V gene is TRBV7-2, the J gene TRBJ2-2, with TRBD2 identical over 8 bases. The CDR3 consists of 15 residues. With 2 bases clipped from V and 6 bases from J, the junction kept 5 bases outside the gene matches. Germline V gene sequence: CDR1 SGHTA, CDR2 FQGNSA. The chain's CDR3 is CASSLSSGSAGELFF. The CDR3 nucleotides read TGTGCCAGCAGCTTATCCAGCGGGAGCGCCGGGGAGCTGTTTTTT.

The CDR3 sequence: CAISEERGQGASSVYGYTF. The CDR3 DNA sequence: TGTGCCATCAGTGAGGAGAGGGGACAGGGGGCCTCCTCCGTATATGGCTACACCTTC. The chain employs TRBV10-3 and TRBJ1-2; 12 bases are shared with TRBD1. The junction had 15 bases not matched to a gene; V was cut back by 2 bases and J by 5 bases. Looked up from germline, CDR1 is ENHRY and CDR2 is SYGVKD. The CDR3 totals 19 residues.

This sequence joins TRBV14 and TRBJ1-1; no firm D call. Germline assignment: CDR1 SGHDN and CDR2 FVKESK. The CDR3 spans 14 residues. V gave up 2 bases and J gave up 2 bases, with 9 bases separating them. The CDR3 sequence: CASSQPHGNTEAFF. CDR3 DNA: TGTGCCAGCAGCCAACCCCACGGAAACACTGAAGCTTTCTTT.

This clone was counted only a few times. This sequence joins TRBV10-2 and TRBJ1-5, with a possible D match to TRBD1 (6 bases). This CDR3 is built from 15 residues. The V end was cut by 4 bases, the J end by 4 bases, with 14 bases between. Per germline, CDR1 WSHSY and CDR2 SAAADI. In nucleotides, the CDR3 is TGCGCCAGCAGTGGTATAGGACAGTCTAATCAGCCCCAGCATTTT. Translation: CASSGIGQSNQPQHF.

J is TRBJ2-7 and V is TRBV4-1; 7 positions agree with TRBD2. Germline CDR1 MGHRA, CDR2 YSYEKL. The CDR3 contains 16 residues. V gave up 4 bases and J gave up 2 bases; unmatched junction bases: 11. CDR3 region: CASSPKPSGATYEQYF. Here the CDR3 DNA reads TGCGCCAGCAGCCCGAAGCCCAGCGGGGCTACCTACGAGCAGTACTTC.

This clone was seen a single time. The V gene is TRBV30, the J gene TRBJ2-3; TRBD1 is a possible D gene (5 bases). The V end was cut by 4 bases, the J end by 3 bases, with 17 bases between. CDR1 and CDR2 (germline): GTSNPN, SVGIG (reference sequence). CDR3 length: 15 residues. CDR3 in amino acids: CAWTRQISPTDTQYF. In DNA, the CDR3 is TGTGCCTGGACCCGACAGATTTCCCCGACAGATACGCAGTATTTT.

CDR3 sequence reads: CASSSFSGSPSTETQYF. In DNA, the CDR3 is TGTGCCAGCAGCTCGTTTAGCGGGAGTCCTTCTACGGAGACCCAGTACTTC. The chain combines TRBV7-9 with TRBJ2-5; 9 bases map to TRBD2. The germline gives CDR1 SEHNR, CDR2 FQNEAQ (reference sequence). The CDR3 runs 17 residues. J gave up 5 bases and V 4 bases, and 14 bases lay outside the gene matches.

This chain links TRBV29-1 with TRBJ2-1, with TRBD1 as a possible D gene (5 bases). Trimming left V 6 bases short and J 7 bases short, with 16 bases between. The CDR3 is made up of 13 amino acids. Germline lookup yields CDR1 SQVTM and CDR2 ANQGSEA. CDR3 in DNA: TGCAGCGTCCAAGGGGCTAAAAAGAATGAGCAGTTCTTC. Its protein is CSVQGAKKNEQFF.

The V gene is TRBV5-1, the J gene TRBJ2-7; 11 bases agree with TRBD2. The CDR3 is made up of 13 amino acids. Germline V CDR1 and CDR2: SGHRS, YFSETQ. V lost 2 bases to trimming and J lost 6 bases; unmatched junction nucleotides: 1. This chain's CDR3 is CASSLLAGAEQYF. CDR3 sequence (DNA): TGCGCCAGCAGCTTACTAGCGGGAGCCGAGCAGTACTTC. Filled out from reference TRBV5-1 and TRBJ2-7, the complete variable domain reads KAGVTQTPRYLIKTRGQQVTLSCSPISGHRSVSWYQQTPGQGLQFLFEYFSETQRNKGNFPGRFSGRQFSNSRSEMNVSTLELGDSALYLCASSLLAGAEQYFGPGTRLTVT.